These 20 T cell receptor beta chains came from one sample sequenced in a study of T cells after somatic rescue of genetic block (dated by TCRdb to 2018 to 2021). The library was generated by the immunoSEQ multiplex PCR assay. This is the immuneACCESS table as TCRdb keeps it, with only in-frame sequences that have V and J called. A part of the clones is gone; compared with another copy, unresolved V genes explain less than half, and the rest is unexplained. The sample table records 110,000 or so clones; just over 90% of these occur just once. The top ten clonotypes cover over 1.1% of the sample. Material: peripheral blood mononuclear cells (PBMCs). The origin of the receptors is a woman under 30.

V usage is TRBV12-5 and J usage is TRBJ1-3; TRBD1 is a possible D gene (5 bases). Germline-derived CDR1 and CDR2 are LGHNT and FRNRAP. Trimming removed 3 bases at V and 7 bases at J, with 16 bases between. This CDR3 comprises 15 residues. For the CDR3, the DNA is TGTGCTAGTGGTTTTGGGGGGACCCAGGTTAACACCATATATTTT. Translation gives CASGFGGTQVNTIYF.

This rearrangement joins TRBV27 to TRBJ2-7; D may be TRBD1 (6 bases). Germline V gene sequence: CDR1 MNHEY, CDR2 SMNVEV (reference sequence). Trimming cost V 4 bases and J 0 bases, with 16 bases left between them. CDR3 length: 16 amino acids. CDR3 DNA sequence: TGTGCCAGCAGTTCAGCTCCAGGGGCATACTCCTACGAGCAGTACTTC. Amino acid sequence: CASSSAPGAYSYEQYF.

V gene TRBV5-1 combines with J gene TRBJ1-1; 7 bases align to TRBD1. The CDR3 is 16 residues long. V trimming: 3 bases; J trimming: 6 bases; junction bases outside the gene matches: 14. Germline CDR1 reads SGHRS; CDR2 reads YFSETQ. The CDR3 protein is CASSSGDRPAGAEAFF. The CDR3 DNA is TGCGCCAGCAGCTCGGGGGACAGACCAGCCGGGGCTGAAGCTTTCTTT.

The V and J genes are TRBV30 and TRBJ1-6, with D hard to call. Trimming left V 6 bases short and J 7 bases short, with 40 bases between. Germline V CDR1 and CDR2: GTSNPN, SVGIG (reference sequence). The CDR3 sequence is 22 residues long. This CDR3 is CACRLLEVESRICGSDNSPLHF. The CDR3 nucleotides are TGTGCCTGTAGACTGTTAGAGGTCGAATCACGTATTTGCGGGAGTGACAATTCACCCCTCCACTTT.

For the CDR3, the DNA is TGCGCCAGCACTCAGTACCCAGGGCTTGACCTCAATGAGCAGTTCTTC. Protein: CASTQYPGLDLNEQFF. This chain joins TRBV5-1 and TRBJ2-1, with a tentative D call TRBD1 (5 bases). Germline loops: CDR1 SGHRS, CDR2 YFSETQ. Trimming cost V 6 bases and J 6 bases, with 22 bases left between them. The CDR3 has 16 residues.

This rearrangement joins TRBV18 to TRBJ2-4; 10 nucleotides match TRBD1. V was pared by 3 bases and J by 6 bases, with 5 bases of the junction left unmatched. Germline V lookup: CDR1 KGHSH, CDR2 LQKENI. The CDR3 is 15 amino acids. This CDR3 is CASSPRQGAPNIQYF. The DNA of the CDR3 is TGTGCCAGCTCACCGCGACAGGGGGCCCCAAACATTCAGTACTTC.

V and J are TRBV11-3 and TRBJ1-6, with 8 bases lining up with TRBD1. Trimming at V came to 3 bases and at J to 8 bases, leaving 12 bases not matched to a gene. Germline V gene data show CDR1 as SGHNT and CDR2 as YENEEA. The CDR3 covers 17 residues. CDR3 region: CASSFAGTGTHHSPLHF. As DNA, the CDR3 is TGTGCCAGCAGCTTCGCCGGGACAGGTACCCATCATTCACCCCTCCACTTT.

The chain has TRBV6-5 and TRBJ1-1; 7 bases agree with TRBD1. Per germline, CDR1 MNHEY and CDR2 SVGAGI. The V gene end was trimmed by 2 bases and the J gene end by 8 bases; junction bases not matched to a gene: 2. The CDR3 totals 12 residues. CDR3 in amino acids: CASSYRQGEAFF. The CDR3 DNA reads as TGTGCCAGCAGTTACCGACAGGGAGAAGCTTTCTTT.

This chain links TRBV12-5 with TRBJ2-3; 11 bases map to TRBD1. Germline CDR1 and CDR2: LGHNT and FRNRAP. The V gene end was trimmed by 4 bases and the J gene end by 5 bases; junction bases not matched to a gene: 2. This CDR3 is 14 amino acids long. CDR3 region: CASGWTGGGDTQYF. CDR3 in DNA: TGTGCTAGTGGTTGGACAGGGGGCGGAGATACGCAGTATTTT. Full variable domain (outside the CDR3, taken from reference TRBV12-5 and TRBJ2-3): DARVTQTPRHKVTEMGQEVTMRCQPILGHNTVFWYRQTMMQGLELLAYFRNRAPLDDSGMPKDRFSAEMPDATLATLKIQPSEPRDSAVYFCASGWTGGGDTQYFGPGTRLTVL.

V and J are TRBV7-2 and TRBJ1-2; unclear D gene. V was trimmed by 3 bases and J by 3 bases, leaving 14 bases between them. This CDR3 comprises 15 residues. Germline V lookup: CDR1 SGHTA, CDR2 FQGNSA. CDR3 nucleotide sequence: TGTGCCAGCAGCTTGTACGGACGGACTGACTATGGCTACACCTTC. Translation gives CASSLYGRTDYGYTF.

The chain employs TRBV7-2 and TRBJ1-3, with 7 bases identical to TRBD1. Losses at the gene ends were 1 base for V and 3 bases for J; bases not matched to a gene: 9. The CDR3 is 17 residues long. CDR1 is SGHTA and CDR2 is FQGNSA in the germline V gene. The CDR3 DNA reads TGTGCCAGCAGCTTAGTAGGTATTGGACAGGTTGGAAACACCATATATTTT. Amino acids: CASSLVGIGQVGNTIYF.

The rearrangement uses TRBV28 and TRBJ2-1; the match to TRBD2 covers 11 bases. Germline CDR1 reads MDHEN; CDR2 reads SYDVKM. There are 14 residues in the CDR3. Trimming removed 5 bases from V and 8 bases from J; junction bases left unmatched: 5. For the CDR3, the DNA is TGTGCCAGCAGTCATAGCGGGGGGGCCCATGAGCAGTTCTTC. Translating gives CASSHSGGAHEQFF.

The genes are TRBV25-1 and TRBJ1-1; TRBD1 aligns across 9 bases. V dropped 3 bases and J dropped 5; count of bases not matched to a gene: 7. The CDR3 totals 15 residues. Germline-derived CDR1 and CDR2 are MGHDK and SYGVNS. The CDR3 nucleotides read TGTGCCAGCAGTGACCGGTTGACAGGGGGGACTGAAGCTTTCTTT. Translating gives CASSDRLTGGTEAFF. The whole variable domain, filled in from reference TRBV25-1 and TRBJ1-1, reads EADIYQTPRYLVIGTGKKITLECSQTMGHDKMYWYQQDPGMELHLIHYSYGVNSTEKGDLSSESTVSRIRTEHFPLTLESARPSHTSQYLCASSDRLTGGTEAFFGQGTRLTVV.

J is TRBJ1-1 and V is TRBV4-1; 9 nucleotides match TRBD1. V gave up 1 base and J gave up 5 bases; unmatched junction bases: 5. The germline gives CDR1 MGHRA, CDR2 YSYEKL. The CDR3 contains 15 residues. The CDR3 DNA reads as TGCGCCAGCAGCCAAGGCGACAGGGGGAAGACTGAAGCTTTCTTT. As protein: CASSQGDRGKTEAFF.

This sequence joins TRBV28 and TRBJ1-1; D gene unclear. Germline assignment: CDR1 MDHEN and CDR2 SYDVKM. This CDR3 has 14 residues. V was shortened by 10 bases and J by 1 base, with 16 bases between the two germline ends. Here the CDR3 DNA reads TGTGCCACTAAGAACAGAGAAGAGAACACTGAAGCTTTCTTT. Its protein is CATKNREENTEAFF.

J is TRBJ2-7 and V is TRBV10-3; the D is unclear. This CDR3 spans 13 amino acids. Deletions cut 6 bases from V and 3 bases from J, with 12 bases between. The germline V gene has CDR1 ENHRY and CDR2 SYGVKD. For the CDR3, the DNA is TGTGCCATCAGAAGCAATGGTGGCTACGAGCAGTACTTC. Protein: CAIRSNGGYEQYF.

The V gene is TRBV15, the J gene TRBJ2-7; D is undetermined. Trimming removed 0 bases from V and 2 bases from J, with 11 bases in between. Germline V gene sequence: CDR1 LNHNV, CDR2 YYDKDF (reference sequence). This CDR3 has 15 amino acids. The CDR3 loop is CATSRETHGPYEQYF. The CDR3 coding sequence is TGTGCCACCAGCAGAGAGACCCACGGACCCTACGAGCAGTACTTC.

CDR3 sequence: CAWTRQVYYGYTF. CDR3 DNA sequence: TGTGCCTGGACCCGACAGGTTTACTATGGCTACACCTTC. This chain connects TRBV30 to TRBJ1-2; D is perhaps TRBD1 (6 bases). The ends were cut back, 4 bases at V and 3 bases at J, with 12 bases in the middle. This CDR3 spans 13 amino acids. The germline V gene has CDR1 GTSNPN and CDR2 SVGIG (reference sequence).

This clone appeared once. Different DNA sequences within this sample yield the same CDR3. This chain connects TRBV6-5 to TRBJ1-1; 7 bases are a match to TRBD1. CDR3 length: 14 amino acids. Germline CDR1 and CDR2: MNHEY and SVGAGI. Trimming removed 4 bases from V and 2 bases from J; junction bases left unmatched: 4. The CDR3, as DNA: TGTGCCAGCAGTTCTCGGACAGGAAACACTGAAGCTTTCTTT. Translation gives CASSSRTGNTEAFF.

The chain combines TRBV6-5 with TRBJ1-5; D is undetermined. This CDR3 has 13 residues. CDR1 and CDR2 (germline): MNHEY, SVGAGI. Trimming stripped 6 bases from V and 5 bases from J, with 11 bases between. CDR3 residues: CASSPYQYQPQHF. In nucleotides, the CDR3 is TGTGCCAGCAGCCCATACCAGTATCAGCCCCAGCATTTT.